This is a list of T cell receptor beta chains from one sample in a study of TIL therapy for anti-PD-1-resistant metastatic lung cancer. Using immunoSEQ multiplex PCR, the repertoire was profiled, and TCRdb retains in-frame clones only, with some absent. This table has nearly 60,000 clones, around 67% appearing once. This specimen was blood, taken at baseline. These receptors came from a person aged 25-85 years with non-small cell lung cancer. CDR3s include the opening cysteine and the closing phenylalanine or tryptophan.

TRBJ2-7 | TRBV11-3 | CASSRGQAYEQYF
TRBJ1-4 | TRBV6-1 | CASAVGPAVEKLFF
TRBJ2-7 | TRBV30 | CAWSVDDLGEQYF
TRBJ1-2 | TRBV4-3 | CASSQDLTAGTANYGYTF
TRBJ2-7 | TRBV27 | CASSYSGPYEQYF
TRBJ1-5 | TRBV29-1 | CSARDNYNQPQHF
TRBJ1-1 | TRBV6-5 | CASSQAYTKDTEAFF
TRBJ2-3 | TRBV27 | CASSSYGSSAADTQYF
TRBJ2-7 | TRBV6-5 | CASSNSYEQYF
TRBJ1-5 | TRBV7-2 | CASTPTGSNQPQHF
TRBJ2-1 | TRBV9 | CASSPYGRGVYNEQFF
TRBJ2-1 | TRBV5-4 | CASSLGDRAPYNEQFF
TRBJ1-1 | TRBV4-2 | CASSPEGLELGAFF
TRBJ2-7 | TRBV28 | CASSTTSGSRLYEQYF
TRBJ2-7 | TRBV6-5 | CASKFGPPEGYEQYF
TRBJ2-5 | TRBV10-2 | CASSEQGETQYF
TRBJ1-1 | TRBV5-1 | CASSYGTGGIAAFF
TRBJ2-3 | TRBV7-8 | CASSLRLGGGTQYF
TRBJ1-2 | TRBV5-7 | CASSLAMDYTF
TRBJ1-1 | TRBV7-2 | CASSSLWSMNTEAFF
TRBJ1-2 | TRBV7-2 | CASSPGNSYGYTF
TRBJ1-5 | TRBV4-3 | CASSQDPSNQPQHF
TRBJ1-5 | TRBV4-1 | CASNSGLPNQPQHF
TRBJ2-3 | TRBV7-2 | CASSSLFSPSTDTQYF
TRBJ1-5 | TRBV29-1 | CSVVWGLGNQPQHF
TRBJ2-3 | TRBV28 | CATRGGGSTDTQYF
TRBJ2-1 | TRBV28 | CASSLYKGYNEQFF
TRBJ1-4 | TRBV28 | CASRRQGRATNEKLFF
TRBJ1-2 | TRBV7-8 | CASSPSVRYGYTF
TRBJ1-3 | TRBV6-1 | CASRKGTSGDTIYF
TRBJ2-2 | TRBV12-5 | CASGLGGAGELFF
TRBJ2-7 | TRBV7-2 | CASSQGQGGAYEQYF
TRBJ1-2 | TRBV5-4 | CASSFGTGTRGYGYTF
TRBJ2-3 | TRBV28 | CASSFELAAYF
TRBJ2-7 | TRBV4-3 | CASSQGLAFTYEQYF
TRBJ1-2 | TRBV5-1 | CASSFGGVPFTDGYTF
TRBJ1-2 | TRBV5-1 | CASSLDRGPFGYTF
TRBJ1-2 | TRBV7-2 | CATDDRPNYGYTF
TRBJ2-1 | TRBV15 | CATSRNYLEQFF
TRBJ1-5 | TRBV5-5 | CASSLVRGPQHF